There are a few counts of the clone carrying this TCR beta chain. Its antigen is undetermined. The sample belongs to a study of T-cell reconstitution after alpha-beta-depleted transplantation in children. Preparation of the TCRbeta library used unique molecular identifiers. TCRdb re-analysed the PCR reads in MiXCR, keeping a single row per CDR3 protein. The profile covers roughly 340,000 distinct CDR3 sequences, with around 15% appearing a single time and roughly 41% taken by the ten largest. Overall study findings and caveats: Some patients owed their high day-60 TCRbeta diversity to surviving recipient T cells and thymic progenitors. Several hundred expanded graft clones reportedly supplied alpha-beta T cells about two months after transplant. Newly generated T cells supplied most T-cell counts and diversity one year post-transplant.

The CDR3 sequence is 16 residues long. V lost 6 bases to trimming and J lost 5 bases; unmatched junction nucleotides: 8. The sample consisted of PBMCs, mostly from graft donor cells, taken 360 days after TCRalphabeta/CD19-depleted stem cell transplant. The clonotype was recovered from a male patient aged 2-9 years who had a stem cell transplant for acute lymphoblastic leukemia, so the T cells may come from the graft donor. The rearrangement joins TRBV12-3 or TRBV12-4 to TRBJ2-1; 12 nucleotides match TRBD2. This chain's CDR3 is CASSFLTSGSHNEQFF. The CDR3 DNA reads as TGTGCCAGCAGCTTTCTGACTAGCGGGAGTCACAATGAGCAGTTCTTC.